The TCR beta chain under discussion was sequenced for a study of tumor and adjacent non-tumor tissue in lung cancer. Across the whole study: The cohort had around eleven adenocarcinoma, a couple of squamous cell and 1 small cell patients.

The germline V gene has CDR1 ENHRY and CDR2 SYGVKD. The V segment lost 4 bases and the J segment 6 bases; nucleotides outside the gene matches: 7. This CDR3 has 14 amino acids. The library came from three nested PCR rounds adapted from ARM-PCR protocols. MiXCR, applied by TCRdb to the multiplex PCR reads, yields one record per CDR3 protein. The table lists about 98,000 distinct CDR3 sequences, about 80% of them singletons. The template was RNA from unsorted bulk tissue. More than 3 cm separated this lung sample from the edge of the tumor. Newly diagnosed lung cancer patients had thoracic surgery in China, August–late 2014, without prior chemotherapy.

The sequence was obtained from a man aged 55 to 70 with small cell lung cancer. V gene TRBV10-3 combines with J gene TRBJ1-1; 8 bases align to TRBD1. The sequenced sample consisted of distant non-tumor lung tissue. CDR3 amino acids: CAISVGQVIAEAFF. The CDR3 nucleotides are TGTGCCATCAGTGTGGGACAGGTGATAGCTGAAGCTTTCTTT.